This TCR beta chain appears in the sequencing data of a study of response to subunit inactivated influenza vaccine. Whole-study findings and limits: Authors suggested that a seasonal influenza vaccination recruits few new T cells each time.

TCRdb reanalysed the RT-PCR reads using MiXCR and keeps one entry per CDR3 protein. The sample has 540,000 or so distinct CDR3 sequences, 13% seen once. Losses at the gene ends were 7 bases for V and 3 bases for J; bases not matched to a gene: 6. There are 14 residues in the CDR3. With regard to this clonotype: Its matching antigen is unknown.

The sequence derives from a man between 50 and 59 years old who received an inactivated influenza vaccine. The sequencing used PBMCs from blood, collected 45 days after vaccination. This chain joins TRBV12-3 or TRBV12-4 and TRBJ2-3; 8 bases map to TRBD2. CDR3 residues: CASTPRGGTDTQYF. CDR3 bases: TGTGCCAGCACCCCCCGGGGGGGAACAGATACGCAGTATTTT.